The rows below give T cell receptor beta chains drawn from one sample of a study of blood T cell repertoires in COVID-19. Sequencing was performed with immunoSEQ multiplex PCR; in TCRdb, only in-frame clones are kept and a portion is missing. The table shows hundreds of thousands of clones, with roughly nine tenths occurring only once. What was sequenced was PBMCs or T cells enriched from blood (not recorded which). Receptor source: a woman aged 25 to 39 who had recovered from COVID-19. Both conserved end residues are part of each CDR3. Fields, in order: J gene, V gene, CDR3 protein.

TRBJ1-2 | TRBV18 | CASSPESGQGYTF
TRBJ2-7 | TRBV24-1 | CATSAGDRFSYEQYF
TRBJ1-5 | TRBV6-5 | CASQNSGGRPQHF
TRBJ1-5 | TRBV5-4 | CASSLGTGGNQPQHF
TRBJ1-2 | TRBV6-5 | CASSMGTGGGYTF
TRBJ1-2 | TRBV18 | CASSPGGTGTHGYTF
TRBJ2-3 | TRBV6-2/TRBV6-3 | CASSRGLTGDTQYF
TRBJ2-3 | TRBV5-1 | CASSLTGTSGVSTDTQYF
TRBJ2-5 | TRBV7-7 | CASSLSEGETQYF
TRBJ2-7 | TRBV6-1 | CASSEGTGGSYEQYF
TRBJ1-1 | TRBV27 | CASSLDRETEAFF
TRBJ1-5 | TRBV7-8 | CASSAGQLLKPQHF
TRBJ1-1 | TRBV10-2 | CASSGGGRKAEAFF
TRBJ2-2 | TRBV18 | CASSPLPSGGLNTGELFF
TRBJ2-1 | TRBV14 | CASSQLTSGGFHEQFF
TRBJ1-4 | TRBV7-6 | CASSSGQQTLGEKLFF
TRBJ1-2 | TRBV19 | CASSAGRDYGYTF
TRBJ2-1 | TRBV19 | CASRVDSYNEQFF
TRBJ2-5 | TRBV11-3 | CASSGGARETQYF
TRBJ1-3 | TRBV7-2 | CASRGKGQGKFSGNTIYF
TRBJ1-6 | TRBV4-1 | CASSHRQGDNSPLHF
TRBJ2-2 | TRBV4-1 | CASSRILTGVGNTGELFF
TRBJ1-3 | TRBV5-4 | CASSQGQGAVGNTIYF
TRBJ2-4 | TRBV27 | CASSSGTGKVAKNIQYF
TRBJ2-5 | TRBV7-6 | CASSLGRGQETQYF
TRBJ1-1 | TRBV10-3 | CAIRTGQMNTEAFF
TRBJ1-5 | TRBV19 | CASSIAGTHRQPQHF
TRBJ2-7 | TRBV4-3 | CASSQALAGGSYEQYF
TRBJ2-1 | TRBV15 | CATSRDLAGAGNEQFF
TRBJ2-3 | TRBV28 | CASRTGGRTDTQYF
TRBJ2-3 | TRBV7-6 | CASSPSGGAQFTQYF
TRBJ2-7 | TRBV27 | CASSLSYEGQIPYEQYF
TRBJ1-2 | TRBV3-1/TRBV3-2 | CASSQPEGRSGYTF
TRBJ1-4 | TRBV28 | CASSPSRRELFF
TRBJ2-2 | TRBV5-5 | CASRAGSGGAGELFF
TRBJ1-5 | TRBV3-1/TRBV3-2 | CASSPGWGVDQPQHF
TRBJ2-2 | TRBV6-6 | CASSYSIGQGGGELFF
TRBJ2-5 | TRBV6-5 | CASSYTSGAGTQYF
TRBJ2-5 | TRBV7-2 | CASSLKFRTGTGKETQYF
TRBJ1-5 | TRBV5-1 | CASSLKPPGQGNEAQHF
TRBJ2-1 | TRBV6-9 | CAKPGADVYNEQFF
TRBJ1-2 | TRBV29-1 | CSVMTGQGYTF
TRBJ1-1 | TRBV3-1/TRBV3-2 | CASRPFGGTEAFF
TRBJ1-5 | TRBV7-2 | CASSHKGQGNQPQHF
TRBJ1-2 | TRBV6-6 | CASSTVNYGYTF
TRBJ1-2 | TRBV5-1 | CASSLASGLVYGYTF